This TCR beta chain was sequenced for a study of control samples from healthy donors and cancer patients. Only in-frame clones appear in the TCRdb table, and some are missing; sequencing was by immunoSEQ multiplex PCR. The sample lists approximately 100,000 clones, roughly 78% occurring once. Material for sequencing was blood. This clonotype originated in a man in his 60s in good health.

The CDR3 coding sequence is TGTGCCAGCAGCTCTCAGGGGAGTTGGGCTTATGGCTACACCTTC. Amino acid sequence: CASSSQGSWAYGYTF. This chain joins TRBV7-6 and TRBJ1-2; a weak D match, TRBD1 (6 bases). Germline V lookup: CDR1 SGHVS, CDR2 FNYEAQ. Trimming cost V 4 bases and J 5 bases, with 17 bases left between them. This CDR3 has 15 residues.